The subject of this entry is one T cell receptor (beta chain). The antigen remains unidentified. These data are taken from a study of cytomegalovirus exposure and HLA in healthy donors. General study findings and limits: By HLA locus, TCR association rates varied in a later analysis, with DRB1 showing the most and HLA-C the fewest.

Germline assignment: CDR1 SGHKS and CDR2 YYEKEE (reference sequence). Germline trimming cut 4 bases from V and 8 bases from J; bases unmatched to any gene: 11. There are 15 residues in the CDR3. 60 Vbeta and 13 Jbeta primers were used in PCR. The assay was immunoSEQ multiplex PCR, and TCRdb's table has in-frame clones only and misses some. Of 100,000 to 150,000 clones in the sample, 65% to 85% were seen once. The chain is built from TRBV5-5 and TRBJ2-3; 9 nucleotides agree with TRBD1. Sequencing was carried out using PBMCs. This sequence originates from a woman aged 40 to 55 in good health and CMV-seronegative. The CDR3 DNA reads TGTGCCAGCAGCCTACAGGGGGCTGGGCGTGGTACGCAGTATTTT. This encodes CASSLQGAGRGTQYF. Based on the CDR3 plus reference TRBV5-5 and TRBJ2-3, the full variable domain is DAGVTQSPTHLIKTRGQQVTLRCSPISGHKSVSWYQQVLGQGPQFIFQYYEKEERGRGNFPDRFSARQFPNYSSELNVNALLLGDSALYLCASSLQGAGRGTQYFGPGTRLTVL.